Listed below are T cell receptor beta chains from one sample, sequenced in a study of cytomegalovirus exposure and HLA in healthy donors. Sequencing used immunoSEQ multiplex PCR; TCRdb keeps in-frame clones, though not all of them. The table lists around 170,000 clones, approximately 71% of them singletons, with 1.5% in the top ten. Source material: PBMCs. These TCRs come from a girl between 5 and 17 years old in good health and CMV-seronegative. Each CDR3 is given with its conserved first and last residue. Fields, in order: J gene, V gene, D gene, clone size, CDR3 protein, CDR3 DNA. The D gene is left open where the match is weak. Size tells how often a clone was seen (once, few, many) or the class of an expanded clone, and some rows leave it out.

J: TRBJ2-7; V: TRBV5-6; D: TRBD2; size: NA; CDR3: CASSFIAGYEQYF; DNA: TGTGCCAGCAGCTTCATAGCGGGCTACGAGCAGTACTTC
J: TRBJ1-1; V: TRBV10-2; D: NA; size: NA; CDR3: CASSEARTEAFF; DNA: TGCGCCAGCAGTGAGGCGAGGACTGAAGCTTTCTTT
J: TRBJ2-4; V: TRBV2; D: NA; size: NA; CDR3: CASSRQDRNIQYF; DNA: TGTGCCAGCAGCCGCCAGGACAGAAACATTCAGTACTTC
J: TRBJ2-2; V: TRBV6-5; D: NA; size: NA; CDR3: CASGRNTGELFF; DNA: TGTGCCAGCGGGAGGAACACCGGGGAGCTGTTTTTT
J: TRBJ1-2; V: TRBV9; D: NA; size: once; CDR3: CASSVGRFHLNF; DNA: TGTGCCAGCAGCGTAGGAAGATTCCACTTAAACTTC
J: TRBJ1-1; V: TRBV7-9; D: TRBD1; size: NA; CDR3: CASSSPGTGYTEAFF; DNA: TGTGCCAGCAGCTCCCCCGGGACAGGGTACACTGAAGCTTTCTTT
J: TRBJ2-1; V: TRBV5-1; D: NA; size: NA; CDR3: CASSFESGALRGEQFF; DNA: TGCGCCAGCAGCTTCGAGTCAGGGGCCCTTAGGGGAGAGCAGTTCTTC
J: TRBJ2-5; V: TRBV7-9; D: NA; size: NA; CDR3: CASSFFGGPFNQETQYF; DNA: TGTGCCAGCAGCTTCTTCGGGGGGCCATTTAACCAAGAGACCCAGTACTTC
J: TRBJ1-5; V: TRBV7-9; D: TRBD1; size: NA; CDR3: CASSLHTGVGNQPQHF; DNA: TGTGCCAGCAGCTTACATACAGGGGTTGGCAATCAGCCCCAGCATTTT
J: TRBJ2-4; V: TRBV5-1; D: TRBD2; size: once; CDR3: CASSLWSGGALGNIQYF; DNA: TGCGCCAGCAGCTTGTGGAGCGGGGGGGCTCTCGGAAACATTCAGTACTTC
J: TRBJ2-1; V: TRBV5-1; D: TRBD1; size: NA; CDR3: CARKQDRGLYNEQFF; DNA: TGCGCCAGGAAGCAAGACAGGGGGCTCTACAATGAGCAGTTCTTC
J: TRBJ2-3; V: TRBV5-1; D: NA; size: NA; CDR3: CASSSTLGGSTDTQYF; DNA: TGCGCCAGCAGCTCCACCTTGGGGGGATCCACAGATACGCAGTATTTT
J: TRBJ1-4; V: TRBV6-1; D: TRBD1; size: few; CDR3: CASSEGDRVVFF; DNA: TGTGCCAGCAGTGAAGGGGACAGGGTTGTGTTTTTT
J: TRBJ1-1; V: TRBV12-5; D: NA; size: NA; CDR3: CASGLGLTGEAFF; DNA: TGTGCTAGTGGTTTGGGGTTGACAGGAGAAGCTTTCTTT
J: TRBJ1-1; V: TRBV29-1; D: NA; size: NA; CDR3: CSVANRGNTEAFF; DNA: TGCAGCGTTGCCAACCGGGGGAACACTGAAGCTTTCTTT
J: TRBJ2-3; V: TRBV19; D: NA; size: NA; CDR3: CASSNREKDTQYF; DNA: TGTGCCAGTAGTAACAGGGAGAAGGATACGCAGTATTTT
J: TRBJ2-2; V: TRBV25-1; D: NA; size: NA; CDR3: CASSNRDPGELFF; DNA: TGTGCCAGCAGTAACAGGGATCCCGGGGAGCTGTTTTTT
J: TRBJ1-1; V: TRBV18; D: NA; size: NA; CDR3: CASSPQGGKGRGGDTEAFF; DNA: TGTGCCAGCTCACCACAGGGCGGTAAGGGTCGAGGAGGGGACACTGAAGCTTTCTTT
J: TRBJ2-6; V: TRBV4-2; D: NA; size: NA; CDR3: CASSQVGSSGANVLTF; DNA: TGTGCCAGCAGCCAAGTAGGGAGCTCTGGGGCCAACGTCCTGACTTTC
J: TRBJ1-2; V: TRBV2; D: TRBD1; size: NA; CDR3: CASSALAGQTYGYTF; DNA: TGTGCCAGCAGTGCCCTGGCGGGACAGACCTATGGCTACACCTTC